This TCR beta chain came from a study of blood T cell repertoires in COVID-19. Overall study context: Samples of COVID-19 (acute and convalescent) were obtained from the United States, Italy and Spain. The cDNA or gDNA used as material had been derived from T cells, B-cell-depleted T cells, or PBMCs.

Trimming took 2 bases from V and 6 from J; bases not matched to a gene: 2. The CDR3 has 14 amino acids. Germline values: CDR1 SGHAT, CDR2 FQNNGV. Original methodology: Cell counts per sample came from amplifying reference gene primers. Profiling relied on immunoSEQ multiplex PCR, and the TCRdb table lists in-frame clones only, not all of them. Clonal size and the V and J genes are those of that table, whereas D and trimming came from the DNA. This repertoire shows over 150,000 clones, 70% to 90% found once; its top ten account for 1.5% to 2%. The origin of this receptor is a man in his late teens or twenties who had recovered from COVID-19. What was sequenced was peripheral blood. V gene TRBV11-2 combines with J gene TRBJ2-2; 8 bases are shared with TRBD1. The CDR3 protein is CASSLPGGSGELFF. DNA for the CDR3: TGTGCCAGCAGCTTACCAGGGGGCTCCGGGGAGCTGTTTTTT.